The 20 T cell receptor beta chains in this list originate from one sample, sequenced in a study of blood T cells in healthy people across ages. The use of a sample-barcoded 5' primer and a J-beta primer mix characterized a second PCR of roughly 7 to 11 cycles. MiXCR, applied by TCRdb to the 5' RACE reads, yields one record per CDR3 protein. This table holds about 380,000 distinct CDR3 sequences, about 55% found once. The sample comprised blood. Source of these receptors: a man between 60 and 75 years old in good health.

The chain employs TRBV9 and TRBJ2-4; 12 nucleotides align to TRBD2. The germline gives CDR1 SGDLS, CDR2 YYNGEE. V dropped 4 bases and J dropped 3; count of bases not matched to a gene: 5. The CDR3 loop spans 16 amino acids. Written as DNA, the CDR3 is TGTGCCAGCAGCCCACGACTAGCGGGGGTCAAAAACATTCAGTACTTC. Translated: CASSPRLAGVKNIQYF.

Written as DNA, the CDR3 is TGCGCCAGCAGCGATGGACAGGGTGGCAACGAGCAGTACTTC. This gives the protein CASSDGQGGNEQYF. This chain links TRBV5-1 with TRBJ2-7, with 8 bases matching TRBD1. The germline V gene encodes CDR1 SGHRS and CDR2 YFSETQ. The CDR3 sequence is 14 residues long. V lost 4 bases to trimming and J lost 5 bases; unmatched junction nucleotides: 8.

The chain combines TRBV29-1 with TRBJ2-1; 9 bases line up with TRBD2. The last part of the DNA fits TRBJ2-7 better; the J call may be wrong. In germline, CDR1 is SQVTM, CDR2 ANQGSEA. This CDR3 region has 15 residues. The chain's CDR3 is CSVVAIGGGVGEQYF. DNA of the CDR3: TGCAGCGTTGTCGCCATTGGCGGGGGGGTTGGGGAGCAGTACTTC.

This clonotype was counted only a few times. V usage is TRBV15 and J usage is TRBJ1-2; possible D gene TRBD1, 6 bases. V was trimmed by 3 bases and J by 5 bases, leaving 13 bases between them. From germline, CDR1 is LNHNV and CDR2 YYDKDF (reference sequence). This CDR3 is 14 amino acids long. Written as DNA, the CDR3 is TGTGCCACCAGCAGGGACAGCTTGGCGTATGGCTACACCTTC. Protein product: CATSRDSLAYGYTF.

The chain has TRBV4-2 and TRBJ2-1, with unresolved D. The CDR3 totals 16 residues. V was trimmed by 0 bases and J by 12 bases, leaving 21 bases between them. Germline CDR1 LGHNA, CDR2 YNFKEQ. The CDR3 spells CASSQDPDVRPEGQFF. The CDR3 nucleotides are TGTGCCAGCAGCCAAGATCCAGACGTCCGACCGGAAGGGCAGTTCTTC.

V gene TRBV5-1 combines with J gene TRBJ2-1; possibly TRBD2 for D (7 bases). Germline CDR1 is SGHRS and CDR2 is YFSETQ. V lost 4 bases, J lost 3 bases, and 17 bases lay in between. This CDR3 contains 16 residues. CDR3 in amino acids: CASSGGGDGGYNEQFF. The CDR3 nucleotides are TGCGCCAGCAGCGGAGGGGGGGACGGAGGCTACAATGAGCAGTTCTTC.

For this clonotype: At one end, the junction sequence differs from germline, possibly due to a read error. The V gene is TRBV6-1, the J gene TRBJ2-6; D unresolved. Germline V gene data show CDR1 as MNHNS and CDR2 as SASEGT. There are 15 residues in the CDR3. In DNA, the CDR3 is TGTGCCAGCATTTCTGTGGGCTCTGGGACCAACGTCCTGACTTTC. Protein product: CASISVGSGTNVLTF.

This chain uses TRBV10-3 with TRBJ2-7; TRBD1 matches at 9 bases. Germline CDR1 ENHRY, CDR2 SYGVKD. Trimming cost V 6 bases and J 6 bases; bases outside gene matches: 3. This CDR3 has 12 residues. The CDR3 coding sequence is TGTGCCATCAGGTCGACAGGGGGCGAGCAGTACTTC. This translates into CAIRSTGGEQYF.

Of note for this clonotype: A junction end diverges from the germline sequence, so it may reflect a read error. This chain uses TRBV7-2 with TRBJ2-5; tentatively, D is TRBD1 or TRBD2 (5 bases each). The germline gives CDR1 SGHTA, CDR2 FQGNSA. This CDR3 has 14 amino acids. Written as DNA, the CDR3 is TGTGCCAGCGGCTTACCAGGGAGTAGAGAGACCCAGTACTTC. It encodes CASGLPGSRETQYF.

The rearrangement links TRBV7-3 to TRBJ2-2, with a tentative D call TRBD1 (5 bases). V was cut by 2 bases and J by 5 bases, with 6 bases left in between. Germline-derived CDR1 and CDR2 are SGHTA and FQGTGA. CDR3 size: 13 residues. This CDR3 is CASSLQGTGELFF. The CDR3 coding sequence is TGTGCCAGCAGCTTACAGGGTACCGGGGAGCTGTTTTTT.

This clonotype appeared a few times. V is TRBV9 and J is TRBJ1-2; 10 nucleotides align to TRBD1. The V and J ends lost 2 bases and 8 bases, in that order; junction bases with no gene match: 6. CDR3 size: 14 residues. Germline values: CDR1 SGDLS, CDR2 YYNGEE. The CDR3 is CASSVGTGDCGYTF. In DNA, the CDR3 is TGTGCCAGCAGCGTGGGGACAGGGGATTGCGGCTACACCTTC.

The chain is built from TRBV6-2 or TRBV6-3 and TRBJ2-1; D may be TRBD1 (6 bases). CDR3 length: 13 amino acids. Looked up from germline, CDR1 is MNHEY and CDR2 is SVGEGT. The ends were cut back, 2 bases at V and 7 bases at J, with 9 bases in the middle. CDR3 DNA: TGTGCCAGCAGTTACCTGACAGGAAATGAGCAGTTCTTC. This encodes CASSYLTGNEQFF.

The DNA for the CDR3 is TGCAGTGCTAGAGAATGGGCTCGGAGCTCTGAAGCTTTCTTT. Translation gives CSAREWARSSEAFF. The V gene is TRBV20-1, the J gene TRBJ1-1; D is undetermined. Trimming pared 0 bases from V and 6 bases from J, leaving 14 bases between. Germline V gene sequence: CDR1 DFQATT, CDR2 SNEGSKA (reference sequence). This CDR3 spans 14 amino acids.

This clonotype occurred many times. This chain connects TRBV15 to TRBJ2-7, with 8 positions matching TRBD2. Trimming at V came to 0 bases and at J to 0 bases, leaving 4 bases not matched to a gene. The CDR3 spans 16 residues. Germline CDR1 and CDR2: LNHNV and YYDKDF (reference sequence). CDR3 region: CATSREESGSSYEQYF. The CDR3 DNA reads TGTGCCACCAGCAGAGAGGAGAGCGGGAGCTCCTACGAGCAGTACTTC.

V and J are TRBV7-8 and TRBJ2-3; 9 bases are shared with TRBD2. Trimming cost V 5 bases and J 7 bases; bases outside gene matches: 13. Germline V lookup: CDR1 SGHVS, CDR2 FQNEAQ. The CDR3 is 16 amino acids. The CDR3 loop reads CASSPRVGRGGNTQYF. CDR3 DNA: TGTGCCAGCAGCCCCCGGGTTGGGCGGGGGGGCAATACGCAGTATTTT.

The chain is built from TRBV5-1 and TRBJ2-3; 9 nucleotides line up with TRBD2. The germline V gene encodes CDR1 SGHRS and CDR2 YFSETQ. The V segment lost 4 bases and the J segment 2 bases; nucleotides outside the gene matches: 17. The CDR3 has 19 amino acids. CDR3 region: CASSPDPASGKPDTDTQYF. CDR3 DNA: TGCGCCAGCAGCCCGGACCCGGCTAGCGGGAAACCAGACACAGATACGCAGTATTTT.

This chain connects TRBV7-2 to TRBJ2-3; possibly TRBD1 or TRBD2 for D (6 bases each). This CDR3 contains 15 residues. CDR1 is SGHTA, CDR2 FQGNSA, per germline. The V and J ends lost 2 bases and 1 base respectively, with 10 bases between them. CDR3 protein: CASSLRGLRTDTQYF. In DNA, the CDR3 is TGTGCCAGCAGCTTACGGGGGCTCCGCACAGATACGCAGTATTTT.

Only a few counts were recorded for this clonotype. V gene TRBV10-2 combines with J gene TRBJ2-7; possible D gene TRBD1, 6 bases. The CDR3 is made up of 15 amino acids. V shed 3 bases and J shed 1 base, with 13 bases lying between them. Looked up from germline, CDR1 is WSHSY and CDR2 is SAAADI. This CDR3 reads CASSEGQGRSYEQYF. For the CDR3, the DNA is TGCGCCAGCAGTGAAGGGCAGGGGAGATCCTACGAGCAGTACTTC.

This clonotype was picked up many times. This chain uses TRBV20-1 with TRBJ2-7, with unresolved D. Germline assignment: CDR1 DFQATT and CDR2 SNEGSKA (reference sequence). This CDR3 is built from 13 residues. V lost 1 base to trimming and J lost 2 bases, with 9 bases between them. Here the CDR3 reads CSARVGETYEQYF. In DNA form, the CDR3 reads TGCAGTGCTAGAGTTGGTGAGACCTACGAGCAGTACTTC.

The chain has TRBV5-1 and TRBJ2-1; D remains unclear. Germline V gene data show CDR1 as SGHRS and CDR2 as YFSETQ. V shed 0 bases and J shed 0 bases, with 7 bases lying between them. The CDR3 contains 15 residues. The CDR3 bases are TGCGCCAGCAGCTTGGAGATAAGCTCCTACAATGAGCAGTTCTTC. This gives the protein CASSLEISSYNEQFF.